The source of this T cell receptor beta chain is a study of T cell responses to AZD1222 COVID-19 vaccine. Sequencing used immunoSEQ multiplex PCR; TCRdb keeps in-frame clones, though not all of them. The table shows fewer than 150,000 clones, with 80% to 90% occurring only once. The sample in question was peripheral blood, obtained on day 0 of AZD1222 vaccination. The sequence was obtained from an adult in good health.

CDR3: CSVDSWTVNTEAFF. DNA of the CDR3: TGCAGCGTTGACTCTTGGACGGTGAACACTGAAGCTTTCTTT. The gene calls are TRBV29-1 and TRBJ1-1; no reliable D call. This CDR3 contains 14 residues. Germline-derived CDR1 and CDR2 are SQVTM and ANQGSEA. The V and J ends lost 3 bases and 0 bases respectively, with 11 bases between them.